The 28 T cell receptor beta chains given below trace back to one sample, sequenced in a study of vaccination and CD4 T cells after COVID-19 (dated by TCRdb to between 2020 and 2023). Their antigen targets remain unknown. The library relied on PCR. Sequencing took place on an Illumina iSeq 100. At the Johns Hopkins FTIC core, DNA from the cultured CD4+ T cells underwent TCR sequencing with the Oncomine TCR Beta short-read assay. Clones were called with MiXCR by TCRdb after fastp trimmed the public reads at Q25, and only in-frame beta chains were retained. Each CDR3 protein gets just one entry, which takes the most common genes and DNA from the rows behind it. Counted in this sample were some 12,000 distinct CDR3 sequences; roughly half of them appeared once. The ten largest clones take up about 18% of the sample. The sample's treatment or condition, from its label and the paper: approximately nine-day PBMC culture with coronavirus spike peptide pools or control peptides (ViraFEST assay).

This specimen consisted of cultured CD4+ T cells from blood, obtained after SARS-CoV-2 vaccination. The receptor source for this set is a human donor with COVID-19.

The V and J genes are TRBV28 and TRBJ1-5, with TRBD1 as a possible D gene (5 bases). Trimming removed 10 bases at V and 6 bases at J, with 16 bases between. This CDR3 contains 13 residues. CDR1 and CDR2 (germline): MDHEN, SYDVKM. DNA for the CDR3: TGTGCCATCGGCTTACAGGAGGTTCAGCCCCAGCATTTT. Protein: CAIGLQEVQPQHF.

V and J are TRBV10-3 and TRBJ2-5; 7 positions agree with TRBD2. The CDR3 is 14 residues long. Germline values: CDR1 ENHRY, CDR2 SYGVKD. Trimming took 6 bases from V and 1 from J; bases not matched to a gene: 5. The chain's CDR3 is CAIRAAGFQETQYF. As DNA, the CDR3 is TGTGCCATCAGGGCAGCGGGGTTCCAAGAGACCCAGTACTTC.

The table lists this clonotype with a few counts. The chain couples TRBV6-1 to TRBJ1-1; no firm D call. The CDR3 covers 13 residues. V lost 6 bases to trimming and J lost 2 bases, with 10 bases between them. Germline V gene lookup returns CDR1 MNHNS and CDR2 SASEGT. The CDR3 sequence: CASSSRDNTEAFF. CDR3 sequence (DNA): TGTGCCAGCAGCTCACGGGATAACACTGAAGCTTTCTTT.

The CDR3 loop reads CSAHGWGGPSTETQYF. DNA for the CDR3: TGCAGTGCTCACGGCTGGGGGGGCCCTTCCACAGAGACCCAGTACTTC. V is TRBV20-1 and J is TRBJ2-5, with D perhaps matching TRBD2 (7 bases). CDR1 and CDR2 from the germline V gene are DFQATT and SNEGSKA (reference sequence). V lost 5 bases, J lost 4 bases, and 23 bases lay in between. The CDR3 has 16 amino acids.

The J gene is TRBJ1-5, the V gene TRBV6-2 or TRBV6-3; 9 bases fit TRBD1. The CDR3 extends over 18 amino acids. Trimming cost V 2 bases and J 4 bases; bases outside gene matches: 12. Germline CDR1 MNHEY, CDR2 SVGEGT. The CDR3: CASSYPGSGTGRNQPQHF. In nucleotides, the CDR3 is TGTGCCAGCAGTTACCCAGGGTCTGGGACAGGGAGAAATCAGCCCCAGCATTTT.

There are a few counts of this clonotype. This chain connects TRBV6-1 to TRBJ2-7; TRBD2 matches 13 bases. Looked up from germline, CDR1 is MNHNS and CDR2 is SASEGT. This CDR3 region has 15 residues. The trim removed 6 bases at V and 6 bases at J, leaving 8 bases unmatched. CDR3 sequence: CASRPPGLAGLEQYF. DNA of the CDR3: TGTGCCAGCAGGCCTCCGGGACTAGCGGGGCTCGAGCAGTACTTC.

The CDR3 DNA follows: TGTGCCAGCAGCTGGAGGATTATGAACACTGAAGCTTTCTTT. Its protein product is CASSWRIMNTEAFF. V is TRBV7-2 and J is TRBJ1-1; unclear D gene. Trimming cost V 4 bases and J 0 bases, with 9 bases left between them. CDR1 SGHTA and CDR2 FQGNSA come from the germline V gene. This CDR3 has 14 residues.

The V and J genes are TRBV7-2 and TRBJ1-6; 11 positions agree with TRBD1. Germline CDR1 and CDR2: SGHTA and FQGNSA. The CDR3 spans 15 residues. The V gene end was trimmed by 4 bases and the J gene end by 9 bases; junction bases not matched to a gene: 5. CDR3 region: CASSSGQGASSPLHF. The CDR3 DNA reads as TGTGCCAGCAGCTCTGGACAGGGGGCGAGTTCACCCCTCCACTTT. Variable domain in full (rest from reference TRBV7-2 and TRBJ1-6): GAGVSQSPSNKVTEKGKDVELRCDPISGHTALYWYRQSLGQGLEFLIYFQGNSAPDKSGLPSDRFSAERTGGSVSTLTIQRTQQEDSAVYLCASSSGQGASSPLHFGNGTRLTVT.

V gene TRBV15 combines with J gene TRBJ1-5; D uncertain. This CDR3 comprises 16 residues. Germline CDR1 LNHNV, CDR2 YYDKDF (reference sequence). Trimming cost V 5 bases and J 3 bases, with 17 bases left between them. The CDR3 loop reads CATSVGRPNSNQPQHF. The CDR3 region has the DNA TGTGCCACCAGCGTCGGACGGCCCAATTCCAATCAGCCCCAGCATTTT.

The rearrangement links TRBV2 to TRBJ2-1; perhaps TRBD2 as D (5 bases). The germline V gene has CDR1 SNHLY and CDR2 FYNNEI. Trimming cost V 0 bases and J 9 bases, with 15 bases left between them. This CDR3 spans 15 amino acids. CDR3 residues: CASSEALAIRGEQFF. CDR3 DNA sequence: TGTGCCAGCAGTGAAGCGCTTGCTATACGGGGTGAGCAGTTCTTC.

J is TRBJ2-3 and V is TRBV2; weak D call: TRBD2 (5 bases). Germline-derived CDR1 and CDR2 are SNHLY and FYNNEI. The CDR3 runs to 15 residues. Trimming stripped 4 bases from V and 6 bases from J, with 17 bases between. The CDR3 bases are TGTGCCAGCAGTGGGACTGGTGGACCTAAGGATACGCAGTATTTT. This codes for CASSGTGGPKDTQYF.

V gene TRBV6-5 combines with J gene TRBJ1-2; possibly TRBD1 for D (5 bases). The ends were cut back, 0 bases at V and 7 bases at J, with 12 bases in the middle. CDR1 MNHEY and CDR2 SVGAGI come from the germline V gene. This CDR3 spans 14 amino acids. Written as DNA, the CDR3 is TGTGCCAGCAGTTACTCGGGCAGGGAAGGTGGCTACACCTTC. This gives the protein CASSYSGREGGYTF.

V is TRBV27 and J is TRBJ2-3; D is unresolved. The V gene lost 7 bases and the J gene lost 1 base, with 18 bases spanning the gap. The CDR3 is made up of 16 amino acids. Germline assignment: CDR1 MNHEY and CDR2 SMNVEV (reference sequence). This CDR3 reads CASKPDVKSRTDTQYF. The CDR3 DNA follows: TGTGCCAGCAAGCCCGACGTGAAATCTCGCACAGATACGCAGTATTTT.

The chain is built from TRBV6-2 or TRBV6-3 and TRBJ1-1; D gene uncertain. V lost 0 bases and J 0 bases, leaving 8 bases between the germline ends. Germline values: CDR1 MNHEY, CDR2 SVGEGT. The CDR3 is made up of 15 amino acids. CDR3 residues: CASSYSGRMNTEAFF. CDR3 sequence (DNA): TGTGCCAGCAGTTACTCCGGGAGGATGAACACTGAAGCTTTCTTT.

This chain links TRBV6-1 with TRBJ1-6; D possibly corresponds to TRBD1 (5 bases). CDR1 is MNHNS, CDR2 SASEGT, per germline. Trimming left V 4 bases short and J 6 bases short, with 13 bases between. The CDR3 spans 15 residues. The CDR3 reads CASSANRLINSPLHF. CDR3 nucleotide sequence: TGTGCCAGCAGTGCAAACAGGTTAATTAATTCACCCCTCCACTTT.

The rearrangement uses TRBV27 and TRBJ2-3; TRBD2 agrees at 7 bases. V lost 4 bases to trimming and J lost 7 bases; unmatched junction nucleotides: 8. Germline lookup yields CDR1 MNHEY and CDR2 SMNVEV (reference sequence). The length of the CDR3 is 14 residues. The CDR3 DNA sequence: TGTGCCAGCAGTTCGTCGGGGGGAGGGAATACGCAGTATTTT. It is translated as CASSSSGGGNTQYF.

The chain combines TRBV28 with TRBJ1-5, with 7 bases that match TRBD1. The V and J ends lost 8 bases and 4 bases, in that order; junction bases with no gene match: 8. CDR1 is MDHEN and CDR2 is SYDVKM in the germline V gene. The CDR3 covers 14 residues. The CDR3 DNA follows: TGTGCCAGCCGAAATCCGGGACAGAATCAGCCCCAGCATTTT. Protein sequence: CASRNPGQNQPQHF.

A note on this clonotype: Compared with germline, one end of the junction differs, possibly owing to a read error. J is TRBJ2-5 and V is TRBV6-5; TRBD2 aligns across 11 bases. The CDR3 is 18 amino acids. Germline lookup yields CDR1 MNHEY and CDR2 SVGAGI. The CDR3 DNA is TGTGCCAGCACTTACGGTGGAAGGGGTAGCGGGGGGGCAGGGACCCAGTACTTC. It encodes CASTYGGRGSGGAGTQYF.

The gene calls are TRBV5-4 and TRBJ2-5; D is unresolved. Per germline, CDR1 SGHNT and CDR2 YYREEE (reference sequence). The CDR3 sequence is 13 residues long. Deletions cut 2 bases from V and 2 bases from J, with 7 bases between. CDR3 amino acids: CASSFALQETQYF. The CDR3 nucleotides are TGTGCCAGCAGCTTTGCACTGCAAGAGACCCAGTACTTC.

This clonotype has just a few counts. The rearrangement joins TRBV7-9 to TRBJ2-5, with 7 nucleotides matching TRBD1. Germline CDR1 and CDR2: SEHNR and FQNEAQ (reference sequence). J was trimmed by 3 bases and V by 5 bases; bases with no gene match: 9. The CDR3 length is 15 residues. The CDR3, as DNA: TGTGCCAGCAGCCCCACCCGGGACAGAGAAGAGACCCAGTACTTC. Protein sequence: CASSPTRDREETQYF.

V usage is TRBV4-2 and J usage is TRBJ2-2; D may be TRBD2 (5 bases). Looked up from germline, CDR1 is LGHNA and CDR2 is YNFKEQ. V was pared by 0 bases and J by 4 bases, with 15 bases between. This CDR3 contains 17 residues. The CDR3 bases are TGTGCCAGCAGCCAAGACGGGCAGTCCGGAGGCACCGGGGAGCTGTTTTTT. This codes for CASSQDGQSGGTGELFF.

This chain joins TRBV24-1 and TRBJ2-5; D remains unclear. This CDR3 region has 12 residues. From germline, CDR1 is KGHDR and CDR2 SFDVKD. With 2 bases removed from V and 4 bases from J, the gap between germline ends came to 4 bases. Written as DNA, the CDR3 is TGTGCCACCAGTGATTCCCTAGAGACCCAGTACTTC. Translated, it gives CATSDSLETQYF.

The V gene is TRBV7-2, the J gene TRBJ2-5; TRBD2 agrees at 11 bases. The CDR3 length is 15 residues. Germline CDR1 SGHTA, CDR2 FQGNSA. The J segment lost 3 bases and the V segment lost 3 bases, leaving 3 bases of the junction unmatched. The CDR3 DNA follows: TGTGCCAGCAGCTTCCAACTAGCGGGAGAAGAGACCCAGTACTTC. Residues: CASSFQLAGEETQYF.

This chain uses TRBV28 with TRBJ1-1; 7 positions match TRBD1. Germline V gene data show CDR1 as MDHEN and CDR2 as SYDVKM. V shed 7 bases, J shed 1 base, and the junction held 3 bases outside the gene matches. This CDR3 has 13 residues. CDR3: CASTRGSNTEAFF. CDR3 DNA: TGTGCCAGCACCAGGGGGTCGAACACTGAAGCTTTCTTT. Supplemented by reference TRBV28 and TRBJ1-1, the full variable domain reads DVKVTQSSRYLVKRTGEKVFLECVQDMDHENMFWYRQDPGLGLRLIYFSYDVKMKEKGDIPEGYSVSREKKERFSLILESASTNQTSMYLCASTRGSNTEAFFGQGTRLTVV.

This chain connects TRBV6-2 or TRBV6-3 to TRBJ1-2; D unresolved. V lost 8 bases and J lost 9, with 10 bases in between. This CDR3 region has 10 residues. Germline CDR1 reads MNHEY; CDR2 reads SVGEGT. The CDR3 here is CASGNSRYTF. Written as DNA, the CDR3 is TGTGCCAGCGGTAACTCCCGCTACACCTTC.

This chain links TRBV6-2 or TRBV6-3 with TRBJ1-1; no clear D. V lost 7 bases and J 7 bases, leaving 10 bases between the germline ends. This CDR3 is built from 11 residues. The germline V gene has CDR1 MNHEY and CDR2 SVGEGT. The CDR3, as DNA: TGTGCCAGCAACCAGGATAGTGAAGCTTTCTTT. This codes for CASNQDSEAFF.

A few counts support this clonotype. The CDR3 nucleotides are TGTGCCAGCAGCCCCGCGGCAGTTTATAATTCACCCCTCCACTTT. It encodes CASSPAAVYNSPLHF. The chain carries TRBV7-2 and TRBJ1-6; D not certain. V was pared by 5 bases and J by 4 bases, with 12 bases between. The CDR3 covers 15 residues. CDR1 and CDR2 from the germline V gene are SGHTA and FQGNSA.

The V call is TRBV29-1, the J call TRBJ1-2, with a possible D match to TRBD1 (5 bases). The length of the CDR3 is 14 residues. Trimming left V 4 bases short and J 6 bases short, with 18 bases between. Germline V lookup: CDR1 SQVTM, CDR2 ANQGSEA. The CDR3 DNA reads TGCAGCGTTGGCAGGGCGGGTTATCGGCATGGCTACACCTTC. Its translation: CSVGRAGYRHGYTF.